This T cell receptor (beta chain) was captured by sequencing in a study of T-cell reconstitution after alpha-beta-depleted transplantation in children. This clonotype was counted a few times. From germline, CDR1 is LGHNA and CDR2 YSLEER. The CDR3 covers 16 residues. V lost 0 bases, J lost 10 bases, and 6 bases stayed unmatched. For TCRbeta, the library was prepared with unique molecular identifiers. MiXCR, applied by TCRdb to the PCR reads, yields one record per CDR3 protein. The table has roughly 500,000 distinct CDR3 sequences, approximately 29% seen once. This receptor was taken from a human donor who donated a stem cell graft to a child with aplastic anemia. The chain recombines TRBV4-3 with TRBJ2-1, with TRBD2 identical over 13 bases. This specimen consisted of PBMCs from the stem cell graft donor, obtained from the stem cell graft. CDR3 residues: CASSQDRTSGSREQFF. The CDR3 region has the DNA TGCGCCAGCAGCCAAGATCGGACTAGCGGGAGCCGGGAGCAGTTCTTC.